The 18 T cell receptor beta chains given below trace back to one sample, sequenced in a study of cytotoxic CD8 clonotypes in ibrutinib-treated CLL. Measured with immunoSEQ multiplex PCR; TCRdb has only the in-frame clones, and not every one. The profile covers about 160,000 clones, with 81% appearing a single time and approximately 2% taken by the ten largest. This material consisted of PBMCs, taken after 12 months of ibrutinib treatment. These receptors were taken from a human donor with chronic lymphocytic leukemia.

Details on this clone: The germline gene is not matched at one end of the junction; a read error may be the cause. This CDR3 reads CASSRGGFPMLLLRAF. In DNA, the CDR3 is TGTGCCAGCAGTCGGGGAGGCTTTCCGATGTTACTCCTTAGGGCCTTC. This chain joins TRBV2 and TRBJ1-2; D gene unclear. The length of the CDR3 is 16 residues. CDR1 and CDR2 (germline): SNHLY, FYNNEI.

The chain uses TRBV5-1 and TRBJ2-7; 7 bases are a match to TRBD2. The CDR3 has 16 residues. V was clipped by 1 base and J by 5 bases; unmatched bases: 12. From germline, CDR1 is SGHRS and CDR2 YFSETQ. DNA for the CDR3: TGCGCCAGCAGCTTGTCCGTGCGGGAGAGACGAAACGAGCAGTACTTC. Its translation is CASSLSVRERRNEQYF. The full variable domain, in which reference TRBV5-1 and TRBJ2-7 provide the parts outside the CDR3, is KAGVTQTPRYLIKTRGQQVTLSCSPISGHRSVSWYQQTPGQGLQFLFEYFSETQRNKGNFPGRFSGRQFSNSRSEMNVSTLELGDSALYLCASSLSVRERRNEQYFGPGTRLTVT.

A few counts support this clone. The chain employs TRBV6-6 and TRBJ1-5; D is ambiguous. CDR3 length: 14 residues. Germline CDR1 and CDR2: MNHNY and SVGAGI (reference sequence). The germline V and J ends were trimmed by 6 bases and 0 bases, with 9 bases remaining between them. The CDR3 sequence: CASRPAHSNQPQHF. The DNA of the CDR3 is TGTGCCAGCAGACCCGCCCATAGCAATCAGCCCCAGCATTTT.

This clone was picked up a small number of times. The chain has TRBV6-1 and TRBJ1-5; the D is unclear. Trimming removed 6 bases at V and 3 bases at J, with 9 bases between. Per germline, CDR1 MNHNS and CDR2 SASEGT. This CDR3 comprises 13 residues. The CDR3 DNA follows: TGTGCCAGCAGACCGTCGTTCAATCAGCCCCAGCATTTT. Protein product: CASRPSFNQPQHF.

The rearrangement uses TRBV6-1 and TRBJ2-6; D unresolved. The CDR3 is 16 amino acids. Trimming cost V 3 bases and J 0 bases, with 9 bases left between them. Germline V lookup: CDR1 MNHNS, CDR2 SASEGT. DNA for the CDR3: TGTGCCAGCAGTGATTTACTAAGCTCTGGGGCCAACGTCCTGACTTTC. This codes for CASSDLLSSGANVLTF.

The V gene is TRBV9, the J gene TRBJ1-2, with 7 bases that match TRBD1. V was clipped by 0 bases and J by 7 bases; unmatched bases: 3. This CDR3 has 13 amino acids. CDR1 and CDR2 (germline): SGDLS, YYNGEE. The DNA of the CDR3 is TGTGCCAGCAGCGTAGAGTACAGGGGTGGCTACACCTTC. Amino acids: CASSVEYRGGYTF.

This rearrangement joins TRBV10-3 to TRBJ2-3; maybe TRBD1 (6 bases). Trimming took 11 bases from V and 9 from J, leaving 24 bases between them. The length of the CDR3 is 14 residues. CDR1 ENHRY and CDR2 SYGVKD come from the germline V gene. CDR3 region: CAVTDRLGAGTQYF. The CDR3 nucleotides read TGTGCCGTAACCGACAGGTTGGGCGCCGGAACGCAGTATTTT.

The chain uses TRBV29-1 and TRBJ2-3; maybe TRBD2 (5 bases). V lost 6 bases, J lost 1 base, and 17 bases lay in between. Germline CDR1 reads SQVTM; CDR2 reads ANQGSEA. The CDR3 sequence is 15 residues long. CDR3 residues: CSVRGSRGGTDTQYF. The CDR3 coding sequence is TGCAGCGTGCGAGGGTCACGGGGAGGCACAGATACGCAGTATTTT.

The rearrangement links TRBV6-1 to TRBJ2-5; TRBD1 aligns across 8 bases. Per germline, CDR1 MNHNS and CDR2 SASEGT. After removal of 1 base from V and 6 bases from J, the junction contained 4 bases not matched to a gene. The CDR3 totals 14 residues. The CDR3: CASSEGTGRQTQYF. The CDR3 coding sequence is TGTGCCAGCAGTGAAGGGACAGGGAGGCAGACCCAGTACTTC.

In DNA, the CDR3 is TGTGCCAGCAGTAAGGATCTCCTACGAGGGCAGTACTTC. Amino acid sequence: CASSKDLLRGQYF. V is TRBV5-8 and J is TRBJ2-7; the D is unclear. The CDR3 loop spans 13 amino acids. Looked up from germline, CDR1 is SGHTS and CDR2 is YDEGEE. Trimming took 5 bases from V and 9 from J, leaving 18 bases between them.

The rearrangement joins TRBV5-1 to TRBJ1-3, with a weak D call TRBD1 (5 bases). V was shortened by 4 bases and J by 1 base, with 12 bases between the two germline ends. Germline V gene lookup returns CDR1 SGHRS and CDR2 YFSETQ. This CDR3 region has 15 residues. The CDR3 sequence: CASSGGERSGNTIYF. CDR3 coding DNA: TGCGCCAGCAGCGGGGGGGAACGGTCTGGAAACACCATATATTTT.

The V gene is TRBV5-5, the J gene TRBJ2-1; D not certain. The CDR3 contains 15 residues. V was cut by 4 bases and J by 4 bases, with 15 bases left in between. The germline gives CDR1 SGHKS, CDR2 YYEKEE (reference sequence). As DNA, the CDR3 is TGTGCCAGCAGCCAAAACCCGGGCCCTTACAATGAGCAGTTCTTC. Translation gives CASSQNPGPYNEQFF.

This chain joins TRBV6-5 and TRBJ1-5, with a possible D match to TRBD1 (6 bases). The CDR3 contains 14 residues. Per the germline V gene, CDR1 is MNHEY and CDR2 is SVGAGI. Trimming removed 5 bases at V and 4 bases at J, with 12 bases between. The CDR3 nucleotides are TGTGCCAGCAGTCTCAGGGGTACGAATCAGCCCCAGCATTTT. Its translation is CASSLRGTNQPQHF.

The rearrangement uses TRBV2 and TRBJ1-5; D perhaps matches TRBD1 (5 bases). Trimming stripped 6 bases from V and 3 bases from J, with 15 bases between. Germline CDR1 and CDR2: SNHLY and FYNNEI. The CDR3 has 15 residues. The CDR3 DNA sequence: TGTGCCAGCAGGATTGCGGGGGGGGACAATCAGCCCCAGCATTTT. Its protein product is CASRIAGGDNQPQHF.

This clone was observed a handful of times. The CDR3 reads CASAGTGYGYTF. The CDR3 nucleotides are TGTGCCTCTGCCGGGACAGGCTATGGCTACACCTTC. The rearrangement joins TRBV10-3 to TRBJ1-2; 8 bases line up with TRBD1. Germline assignment: CDR1 ENHRY and CDR2 SYGVKD. Unmatched junction bases numbered 6, after V lost 11 bases and J lost 4 bases. The CDR3 totals 12 residues.

This clone was observed once. The chain has TRBV2 and TRBJ1-5, with TRBD1 matching 8 bases. From germline, CDR1 is SNHLY and CDR2 FYNNEI. There are 17 residues in the CDR3. Losses at the gene ends were 1 base for V and 6 bases for J; bases not matched to a gene: 11. The DNA of the CDR3 is TGTGCCAGCAGTGAAGTTGTCAGGGGGCTTTTTTTTCAGCCCCAGCATTTT. Translating gives CASSEVVRGLFFQPQHF.

CDR3: CASSQESRAAPVPEAFF. CDR3 nucleotide sequence: TGCGCCAGCAGCCAAGAAAGTCGGGCTGCTCCTGTTCCTGAAGCTTTCTTT. The chain uses TRBV4-1 and TRBJ1-1; D is ambiguous. V dropped 0 bases and J dropped 6 bases, with 20 bases sitting between them. This CDR3 contains 17 residues. Germline-derived CDR1 and CDR2 are MGHRA and YSYEKL.

CDR3 in amino acids: CASSLTGSGDTGELFF. The DNA of the CDR3 is TGTGCCAGCAGCCTCACTGGGTCAGGCGACACCGGGGAGCTGTTTTTT. The rearrangement links TRBV14 to TRBJ2-2; D is unresolved. V was clipped by 4 bases and J by 3 bases, with 15 bases between them. CDR1 and CDR2 from the germline V gene are SGHDN and FVKESK. The CDR3 has 16 residues.